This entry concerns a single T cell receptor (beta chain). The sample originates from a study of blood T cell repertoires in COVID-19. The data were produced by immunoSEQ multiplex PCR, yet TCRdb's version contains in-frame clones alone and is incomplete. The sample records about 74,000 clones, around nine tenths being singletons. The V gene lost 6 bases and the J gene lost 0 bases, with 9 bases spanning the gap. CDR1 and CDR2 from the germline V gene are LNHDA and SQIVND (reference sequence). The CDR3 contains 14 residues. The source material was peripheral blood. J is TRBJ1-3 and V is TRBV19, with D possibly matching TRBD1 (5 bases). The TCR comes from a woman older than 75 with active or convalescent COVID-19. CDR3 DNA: TGTGCCAGTAGGGGACTGTTCTCTGGAAACACCATATATTTT. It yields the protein CASRGLFSGNTIYF. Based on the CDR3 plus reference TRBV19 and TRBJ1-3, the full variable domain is DGGITQSPKYLFRKEGQNVTLSCEQNLNHDAMYWYRQDPGQGLRLIYYSQIVNDFQKGDIAEGYSVSREKKESFPLTVTSAQKNPTAFYLCASRGLFSGNTIYFGEGSWLTVV.